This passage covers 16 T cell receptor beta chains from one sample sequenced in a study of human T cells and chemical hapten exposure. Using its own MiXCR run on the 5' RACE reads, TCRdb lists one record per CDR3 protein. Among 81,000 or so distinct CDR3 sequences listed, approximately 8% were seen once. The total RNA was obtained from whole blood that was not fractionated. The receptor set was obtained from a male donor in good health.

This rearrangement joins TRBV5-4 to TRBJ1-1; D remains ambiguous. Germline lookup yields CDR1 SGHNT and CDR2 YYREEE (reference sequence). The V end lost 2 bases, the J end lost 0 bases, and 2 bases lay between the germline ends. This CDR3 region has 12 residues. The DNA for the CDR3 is TGTGCCAGCAGCTTTATGAACACTGAAGCTTTCTTT. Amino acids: CASSFMNTEAFF.

CDR3 protein: CSVESGPFF. The CDR3 nucleotides read TGCAGCGTTGAAAGTGGCCCCTTCTTC. The chain links TRBV29-1 to TRBJ2-1; D is unclear. Per the germline V gene, CDR1 is SQVTM and CDR2 is ANQGSEA. Trimming pared 2 bases from V and 16 bases from J, leaving 9 bases between. The CDR3 spans 9 residues.

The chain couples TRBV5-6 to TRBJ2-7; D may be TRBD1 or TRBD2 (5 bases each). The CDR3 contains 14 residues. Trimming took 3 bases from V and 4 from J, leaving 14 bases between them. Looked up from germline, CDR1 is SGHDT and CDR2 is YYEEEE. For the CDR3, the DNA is TGTGCCAGCAGCTACCCAGGGAGCGGTTACGAGCAGTACTTC. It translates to CASSYPGSGYEQYF.

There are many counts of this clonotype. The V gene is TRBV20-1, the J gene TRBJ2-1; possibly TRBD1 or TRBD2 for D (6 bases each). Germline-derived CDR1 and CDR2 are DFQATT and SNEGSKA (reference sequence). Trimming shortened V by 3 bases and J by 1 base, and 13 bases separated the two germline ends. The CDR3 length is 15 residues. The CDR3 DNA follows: TGCAGTGCTAGTGGGGGCGGGGTGTCCTACAATGAGCAGTTCTTC. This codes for CSASGGGVSYNEQFF.

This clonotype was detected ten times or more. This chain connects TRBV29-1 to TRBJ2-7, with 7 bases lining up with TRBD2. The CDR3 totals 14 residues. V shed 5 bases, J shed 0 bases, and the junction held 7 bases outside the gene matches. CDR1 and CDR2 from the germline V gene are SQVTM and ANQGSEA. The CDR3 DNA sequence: TGCAGCGTTCTAGCGGACCCGGTCTCCTACGAGCAGTACTTC. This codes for CSVLADPVSYEQYF.

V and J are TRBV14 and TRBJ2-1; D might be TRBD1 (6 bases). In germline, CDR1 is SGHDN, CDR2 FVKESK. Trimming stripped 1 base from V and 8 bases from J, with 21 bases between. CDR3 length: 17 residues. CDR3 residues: CASSQVLPGHPTDEQFF. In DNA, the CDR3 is TGTGCCAGCAGCCAAGTTCTACCGGGACATCCGACGGATGAGCAGTTCTTC.

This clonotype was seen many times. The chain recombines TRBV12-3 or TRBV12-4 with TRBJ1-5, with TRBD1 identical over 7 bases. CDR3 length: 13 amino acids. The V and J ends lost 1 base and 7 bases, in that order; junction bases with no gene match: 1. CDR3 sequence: CASSLEGAQPQHF. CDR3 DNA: TGTGCCAGCAGTTTAGAGGGGGCACAGCCCCAGCATTTT.

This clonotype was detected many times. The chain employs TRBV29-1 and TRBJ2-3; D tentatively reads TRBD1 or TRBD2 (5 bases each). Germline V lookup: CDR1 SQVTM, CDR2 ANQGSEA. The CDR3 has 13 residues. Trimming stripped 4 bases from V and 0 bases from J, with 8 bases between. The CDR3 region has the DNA TGCAGCGTTGTGTGGGACAGCACAGATACGCAGTATTTT. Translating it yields CSVVWDSTDTQYF.

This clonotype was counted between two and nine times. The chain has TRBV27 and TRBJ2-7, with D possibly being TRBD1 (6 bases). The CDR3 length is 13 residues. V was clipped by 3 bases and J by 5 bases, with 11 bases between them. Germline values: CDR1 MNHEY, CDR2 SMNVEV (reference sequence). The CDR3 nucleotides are TGTGCCAGCAGTTTGCAGGGGTTCAACGAGCAGTACTTC. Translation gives CASSLQGFNEQYF.

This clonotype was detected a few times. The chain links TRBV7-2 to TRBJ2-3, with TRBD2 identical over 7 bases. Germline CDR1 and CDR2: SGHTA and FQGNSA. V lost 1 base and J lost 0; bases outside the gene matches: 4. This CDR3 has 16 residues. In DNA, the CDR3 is TGTGCCAGCAGCTTAGAACTAGCGCGTAGCACAGATACGCAGTATTTT. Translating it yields CASSLELARSTDTQYF.

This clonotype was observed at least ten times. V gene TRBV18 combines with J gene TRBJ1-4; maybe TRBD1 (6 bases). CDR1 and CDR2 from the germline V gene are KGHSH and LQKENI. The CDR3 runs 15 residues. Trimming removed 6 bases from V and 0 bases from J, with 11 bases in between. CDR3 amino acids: CASSPRTATNEKLFF. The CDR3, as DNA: TGTGCCAGCTCGCCCCGGACAGCAACTAATGAAAAACTGTTTTTT.

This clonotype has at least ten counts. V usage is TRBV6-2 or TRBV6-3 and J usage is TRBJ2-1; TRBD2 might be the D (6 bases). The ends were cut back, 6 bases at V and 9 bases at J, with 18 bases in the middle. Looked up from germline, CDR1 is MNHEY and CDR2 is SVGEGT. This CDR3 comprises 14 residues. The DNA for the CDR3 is TGTGCCAGCAGACCCCTGGAGGGACTCGGTGAGCAGTTCTTC. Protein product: CASRPLEGLGEQFF.

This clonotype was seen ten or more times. This CDR3 reads CASSIGTGGPGEQYF. The DNA of the CDR3 is TGTGCCAGCAGCATTGGGACAGGAGGTCCGGGCGAGCAGTACTTC. The chain couples TRBV12-3 or TRBV12-4 to TRBJ2-7, with 8 bases lining up with TRBD1. The CDR3 extends over 15 amino acids. V gave up 6 bases and J gave up 6 bases; unmatched junction bases: 13.

The CDR3 region is CSASPPAQGNTEAFF. CDR3 coding DNA: TGCAGTGCTAGCCCCCCTGCACAGGGTAACACTGAAGCTTTCTTT. This chain connects TRBV20-1 to TRBJ1-1; D perhaps matches TRBD1 (6 bases). V was cut by 3 bases and J by 2 bases, with 16 bases left in between. This CDR3 region has 15 residues. Germline CDR1 and CDR2: DFQATT and SNEGSKA (reference sequence).

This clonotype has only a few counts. DNA for the CDR3: TGCGCCAGCAGCCACGCAGTAGGGTTGAACACTGAAGCTTTCTTT. This codes for CASSHAVGLNTEAFF. V gene TRBV5-1 combines with J gene TRBJ1-1; D unresolved. Germline CDR1 and CDR2: SGHRS and YFSETQ. The V gene lost 4 bases and the J gene lost 0 bases, with 13 bases spanning the gap. The CDR3 contains 15 residues.

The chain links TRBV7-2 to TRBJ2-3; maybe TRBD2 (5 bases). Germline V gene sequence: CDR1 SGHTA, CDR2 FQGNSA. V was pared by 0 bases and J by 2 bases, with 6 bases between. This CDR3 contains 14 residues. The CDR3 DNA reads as TGTGCCAGCAGCTTAGCGGGAGCCACAGATACGCAGTATTTT. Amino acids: CASSLAGATDTQYF.